This entry lists 10 T cell receptor beta chains sequenced from one sample in a study of regulatory and conventional T cells in RAG deficiency. The sorted conventional CD4+ T cells were CD25-low and CD127-high, with genomic DNA sequenced. Generated by immunoSEQ multiplex PCR, the TCRdb table keeps only in-frame clones and is missing some. The table includes over 10,000 clones, 93% detected once. Another study also made use of these data, one on regulatory T cells. This second study notes: The primer mix had 52 TRBV and 13 TRBJ primers.

Material for sequencing was CD4+ effector T cells sorted from blood. Receptors were obtained from a human donor in good health.

The sample holds a few counts of this clone. The V call is TRBV21-1, the J call TRBJ1-2. TRBV21-1 is reported as a pseudogene. The CDR3 loop spans 13 amino acids. DNA of the CDR3: TGTGCCAGCAGCAATAGTGAAGACTATGGCTACACCTTC. The encoded protein is CASSNSEDYGYTF.

J is TRBJ1-6 and V is TRBV30; D unresolved. The V end lost 2 bases, the J end lost 7 bases, and 9 bases lay between the germline ends. The CDR3 runs 13 residues. Germline V lookup: CDR1 GTSNPN, CDR2 SVGIG (reference sequence). The chain's CDR3 is CAWSSGLNSPLHF. The CDR3 bases are TGTGCCTGGAGTTCCGGTTTAAATTCACCCCTCCACTTT.

This chain uses TRBV5-1 with TRBJ2-1; 10 nucleotides match TRBD2. The J segment lost 6 bases and the V segment lost 0 bases, leaving 3 bases of the junction unmatched. This CDR3 spans 15 amino acids. The germline V gene encodes CDR1 SGHRS and CDR2 YFSETQ. The CDR3 nucleotides read TGCGCCAGCAGCTTGGTCCAGCGGGAGGGCAATGAGCAGTTCTTC. It codes for CASSLVQREGNEQFF. Full variable domain (rest looked up from reference TRBV5-1 and TRBJ2-1): KAGVTQTPRYLIKTRGQQVTLSCSPISGHRSVSWYQQTPGQGLQFLFEYFSETQRNKGNFPGRFSGRQFSNSRSEMNVSTLELGDSALYLCASSLVQREGNEQFFGPGTRLTVL.

V and J are TRBV7-9 and TRBJ2-3; TRBD1 matches at 10 bases. CDR3 length: 16 residues. CDR1 and CDR2 from the germline V gene are SEHNR and FQNEAQ (reference sequence). J was trimmed by 2 bases and V by 7 bases; bases with no gene match: 9. CDR3: CASIQTGGVFTDTQYF. The CDR3 nucleotides read TGTGCCAGCATCCAGACAGGGGGCGTCTTCACAGATACGCAGTATTTT. The full variable domain, in which reference TRBV7-9 and TRBJ2-3 provide the parts outside the CDR3, is DTGVSQNPRHKITKRGQNVTFRCDPISEHNRLYWYRQTLGQGPEFLTYFQNEAQLEKSRLLSDRFSAERPKGSFSTLEIQRTEQGDSAMYLCASIQTGGVFTDTQYFGPGTRLTVL.

This chain connects TRBV7-9 to TRBJ2-2, with D possibly being TRBD2 (6 bases). Per germline, CDR1 SEHNR and CDR2 FQNEAQ (reference sequence). Trimming took off 2 bases at V and 1 base at J, with 14 bases between the two ends. This CDR3 has 17 residues. Here the CDR3 DNA reads TGTGCCAGCAGCTTAACCTTTAGGAGGGGGAACACCGGGGAGCTGTTTTTT. This gives the protein CASSLTFRRGNTGELFF.

The gene calls are TRBV9 and TRBJ1-1, with D tentatively TRBD1 (5 bases). The CDR3 is 16 residues long. V was clipped by 0 bases and J by 0 bases, with 12 bases between them. Germline CDR1 reads SGDLS; CDR2 reads YYNGEE. The CDR3 here is CASSVEAGTMNTEAFF. DNA for the CDR3: TGTGCCAGCAGCGTAGAGGCAGGGACGATGAACACTGAAGCTTTCTTT. The whole variable domain, remainder taken from reference TRBV9 and TRBJ1-1, is DSGVTQTPKHLITATGQRVTLRCSPRSGDLSVYWYQQSLDQGLQFLIQYYNGEERAKGNILERFSAQQFPDLHSELNLSSLELGDSALYFCASSVEAGTMNTEAFFGQGTRLTVV.

V usage is TRBV28 and J usage is TRBJ1-1; D remains ambiguous. The germline V and J ends were trimmed by 4 bases and 2 bases, with 20 bases remaining between them. The CDR3 spans 17 residues. Germline loops: CDR1 MDHEN, CDR2 SYDVKM. CDR3 in DNA: TGTGCCAGCAGTTCTGGCTCAAAGGGCACCCTAAACACTGAAGCTTTCTTT. It specifies CASSSGSKGTLNTEAFF.

About this clone: This CDR3 is also generated by other DNA sequences in the sample. This chain uses TRBV5-1 with TRBJ1-1, with 10 bases lining up with TRBD1. This CDR3 region has 16 residues. CDR1 is SGHRS, CDR2 YFSETQ, per germline. J lost 5 bases, V lost 6 bases, and 13 bases had no gene match. The CDR3, as DNA: TGCGCCAGCAAGGAATCTATCGGGACAGGGGCTACTGAAGCTTTCTTT. It yields the protein CASKESIGTGATEAFF.

This clone appeared a single time. This chain connects TRBV19 to TRBJ1-2; TRBD1 matches at 10 bases. V dropped 5 bases and J dropped 7; count of bases not matched to a gene: 13. The CDR3 spans 16 residues. The germline CDR1 and CDR2 sequences are LNHDA and SQIVND (reference sequence). The CDR3 protein is CASSEGTGVGFTGYTF. DNA for the CDR3: TGTGCCAGTAGTGAGGGGACAGGGGTTGGTTTTACTGGCTACACCTTC. Using reference TRBV19 and TRBJ1-2 for the parts outside the CDR3, the full variable domain is DGGITQSPKYLFRKEGQNVTLSCEQNLNHDAMYWYRQDPGQGLRLIYYSQIVNDFQKGDIAEGYSVSREKKESFPLTVTSAQKNPTAFYLCASSEGTGVGFTGYTFGSGTRLTVV.

The rearrangement uses TRBV6-5 and TRBJ2-5, with TRBD2 identical over 8 bases. J was trimmed by 1 base and V by 5 bases; bases with no gene match: 3. This CDR3 has 14 residues. From germline, CDR1 is MNHEY and CDR2 SVGAGI. DNA for the CDR3: TGTGCCAGCAGTAAGGGACTAGTCCAAGAGACCCAGTACTTC. This encodes CASSKGLVQETQYF.